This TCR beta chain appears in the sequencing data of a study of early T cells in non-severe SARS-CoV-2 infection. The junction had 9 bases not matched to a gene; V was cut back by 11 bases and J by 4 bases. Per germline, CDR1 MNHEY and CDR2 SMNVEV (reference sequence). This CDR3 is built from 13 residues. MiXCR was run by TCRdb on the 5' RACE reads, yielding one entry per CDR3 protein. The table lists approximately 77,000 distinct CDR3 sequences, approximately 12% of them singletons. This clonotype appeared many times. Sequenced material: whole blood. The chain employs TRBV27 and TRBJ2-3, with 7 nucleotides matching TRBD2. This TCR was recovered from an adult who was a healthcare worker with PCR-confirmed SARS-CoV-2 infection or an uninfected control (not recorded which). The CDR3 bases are TGTGCCGACCCGGGAGGTGGTTCAGATACGCAGTATTTT. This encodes CADPGGGSDTQYF.